The clone carrying this TCR beta chain was detected a few times. Its target is not known. The sample is drawn from a study of T-cell memory formation after mild COVID-19. Study details: TCR clusters showed largely donor specificity.

Study-wide points: Chiefly within CM and EM were the contracting CD4+ clones; CD8+ ones were within EMRA. The appearance of some responding clones in pre-infection memory suggested that cross-reactive memory joined. Researchers could not confirm that second-wave clones peaking on day 37 targeted SARS-CoV-2.

The V end lost 1 base, the J end lost 1 base, and 11 bases lay between the germline ends. The CDR3 runs to 15 residues. The germline V gene has CDR1 SGDLS and CDR2 YYNGEE. TCRdb re-derived calls from the 5' RACE reads in MiXCR, one entry per CDR3 protein. The sample consists of around 90,000 distinct CDR3 sequences, approximately 13% of them appearing once. This chain joins TRBV9 and TRBJ1-1, with D perhaps TRBD1 (6 bases). The TCR comes from an adult woman who had mild COVID-19 (a few samples of this study predate the infection). Cell type and time point are not known. Sequencing input: PBMCs or a T cell subset sorted from them (not recorded which). The CDR3 sequence is CASSVRGNSNTEAFF. DNA of the CDR3: TGTGCCAGCAGCGTAAGGGGGAACTCGAACACTGAAGCTTTCTTT.